This entry features one TCR beta chain sequence. These data are taken from a study of blood T cell repertoires in COVID-19. Study in general: Sites in the United States, Italy and Spain provided acute and convalescent COVID-19 samples.

Recruits, aged roughly 18 to 89 years, lived in 25 or so US areas. What the recovered Cohort 3 donors had was two negative PCRs, clearance, or symptom resolution. Per the original methods: Reference gene primer amplification in the assay estimated nucleated cell counts. Measured with immunoSEQ multiplex PCR; TCRdb has only the in-frame clones, and not every one. The V and J calls and clone size were taken over from that table, and D and trimming were inferred from the DNA. The sample contains under 350,000 clones, approximately 91% of which appear only once. Sequenced: PBMCs or T cells enriched from blood (not recorded which). The origin of this receptor is a woman aged 40 to 55 who had recovered from COVID-19.

The CDR3 loop is CASSEAPSGLAGTYEQYF. In DNA form, the CDR3 reads TGTGCCAGCAGCGAGGCCCCCTCAGGACTAGCGGGTACCTACGAGCAGTACTTC. This rearrangement joins TRBV9 to TRBJ2-7, with 11 positions matching TRBD2. CDR3 length: 18 residues. Germline-derived CDR1 and CDR2 are SGDLS and YYNGEE. The J segment lost 2 bases and the V segment lost 3 bases, leaving 13 bases of the junction unmatched.